The 9 T cell receptor beta chains reported below all come from one sample, sequenced in a study of OX40 agonist ivuxolimab in advanced cancers. The repertoire was sequenced with immunoSEQ multiplex PCR; TCRdb's copy has only in-frame clones and lacks some. Counted here are about 43,000 clones, 70% to 90% occurring once; the ten biggest clones make up more than 12%. The sequenced sample was CD4+ or CD8+ T cells sorted from blood, obtained in a trial of the OX40 agonist ivuxolimab. These receptors were taken from an adult with an advanced solid tumor such as melanoma, head and neck, liver or kidney cancer.

In this sample, this clone turned up once. The rearrangement uses TRBV6-5 and TRBJ2-3; either TRBD1 or TRBD2 may supply D (6 bases each). Germline loops: CDR1 MNHEY, CDR2 SVGAGI. The V end lost 6 bases, the J end lost 6 bases, and 19 bases lay between the germline ends. The CDR3 runs 15 residues. The CDR3 reads CASSREKGGLDTQYF. Written as DNA, the CDR3 is TGTGCCAGCAGCCGGGAAAAGGGGGGACTTGATACGCAGTATTTT.

The chain joins TRBV7-3 to TRBJ2-5; 9 nucleotides match TRBD1. The CDR3 runs 15 residues. V shed 6 bases, J shed 2 bases, and the junction held 7 bases outside the gene matches. Germline CDR1 reads SGHTA; CDR2 reads FQGTGA. CDR3 protein: CASRAGTGPQETQYF. The CDR3 DNA is TGTGCCAGCAGGGCCGGGACAGGGCCACAAGAGACCCAGTACTTC.

V gene TRBV4-1 combines with J gene TRBJ2-5; 8 bases are shared with TRBD1. Germline V gene sequence: CDR1 MGHRA, CDR2 YSYEKL. The J segment lost 2 bases and the V segment lost 4 bases, leaving 9 bases of the junction unmatched. The CDR3 has 16 amino acids. CDR3 loop: CASSLQPGGRQETQYF. CDR3 DNA: TGCGCCAGCAGCCTCCAGCCAGGGGGCAGGCAAGAGACCCAGTACTTC.

The chain carries TRBV7-9 and TRBJ1-5, with 7 bases that match TRBD1. Trimming at V came to 5 bases and at J to 6 bases, leaving 7 bases not matched to a gene. The CDR3 has 14 residues. CDR1 SEHNR and CDR2 FQNEAQ come from the germline V gene (reference sequence). The CDR3 loop is CASSDDRAGQPQHF. The CDR3, as DNA: TGTGCCAGCAGCGACGACAGGGCTGGTCAGCCCCAGCATTTT. The complete variable domain, with remaining parts taken from reference TRBV7-9 and TRBJ1-5, reads DTGVSQNPRHKITKRGQNVTFRCDPISEHNRLYWYRQTLGQGPEFLTYFQNEAQLEKSRLLSDRFSAERPKGSFSTLEIQRTEQGDSAMYLCASSDDRAGQPQHFGDGTRLSIL.

The chain has TRBV27 and TRBJ1-5, with unresolved D. Germline CDR1 MNHEY, CDR2 SMNVEV (reference sequence). V was trimmed by 3 bases and J by 2 bases, leaving 5 bases between them. The CDR3 extends over 13 amino acids. The DNA of the CDR3 is TGTGCCAGCAGTTTTACAGGCAATCAGCCCCAGCATTTT. This gives the protein CASSFTGNQPQHF.

V is TRBV19 and J is TRBJ2-7; D is perhaps TRBD2 (6 bases). Germline values: CDR1 LNHDA, CDR2 SQIVND (reference sequence). This CDR3 is 13 amino acids long. V was clipped by 8 bases and J by 2 bases, with 13 bases between them. The CDR3 DNA is TGTGCCAGTCGAGGCGGGGTACCCTACGAGCAGTACTTC. Amino acid sequence: CASRGGVPYEQYF. Looking up the rest from reference TRBV19 and TRBJ2-7 gives the full variable domain: DGGITQSPKYLFRKEGQNVTLSCEQNLNHDAMYWYRQDPGQGLRLIYYSQIVNDFQKGDIAEGYSVSREKKESFPLTVTSAQKNPTAFYLCASRGGVPYEQYFGPGTRLTVT.

The chain couples TRBV10-3 to TRBJ2-7; TRBD2 might be the D (5 bases). This CDR3 is built from 13 residues. Trimming pared 3 bases from V and 4 bases from J, leaving 10 bases between. The germline gives CDR1 ENHRY, CDR2 SYGVKD. The CDR3, as DNA: TGTGCCATCAGTGACTGGCTAGCTTACGAGCAGTACGTC. It yields the protein CAISDWLAYEQYV.

This clone occurred once. The chain couples TRBV6-5 to TRBJ1-2; D is unclear. CDR3 length: 15 residues. The V end was cut by 6 bases, the J end by 1 base, with 15 bases between. Germline V gene sequence: CDR1 MNHEY, CDR2 SVGAGI. CDR3 residues: CASRPRGGINYGYTF. CDR3 bases: TGTGCCAGCAGACCACGGGGAGGCATTAACTATGGCTACACCTTC.

J is TRBJ2-7 and V is TRBV19; D possibly corresponds to TRBD1 (6 bases). The CDR3 sequence is 12 residues long. V lost 11 bases and J 0 bases, leaving 11 bases between the germline ends. Germline V gene lookup returns CDR1 LNHDA and CDR2 SQIVND (reference sequence). The CDR3 loop reads CASADSSYEQYF. In DNA form, the CDR3 reads TGTGCCTCCGCGGACAGCTCCTACGAGCAGTACTTC.